The 28 T cell receptor beta chains below were found in one sample sequenced in a study of T cells after yellow fever vaccination. TCRdb re-called the 5' RACE reads with MiXCR, one entry per CDR3 protein. The repertoire includes some 350,000 distinct CDR3 sequences, more than 5.5% of them detected once, and approximately 15% sits in the top ten. The sample consisted of PBMCs, taken 5 days after the yellow fever booster vaccination. Source of these receptors: a man aged 25-40 years who received the YFV17D yellow fever vaccine.

The sample holds many counts of this clonotype. The gene calls are TRBV6-2 or TRBV6-3 and TRBJ1-2, with D unclear. V was trimmed by 6 bases and J by 5 bases, leaving 13 bases between them. The germline CDR1 and CDR2 sequences are MNHEY and SVGEGT. The CDR3 sequence is 13 residues long. The chain's CDR3 is CASRNVRRYGYTF. The CDR3 DNA is TGTGCCAGCAGAAACGTCCGCCGATATGGCTACACCTTC.

This rearrangement joins TRBV5-1 to TRBJ2-5; 7 bases fit TRBD1. CDR1 SGHRS and CDR2 YFSETQ come from the germline V gene. V was pared by 7 bases and J by 7 bases, with 16 bases of the junction left unmatched. The CDR3 has 15 residues. The DNA for the CDR3 is TGCGCCAGCGCGGTAACCTCACAGGGGCTGGCGACCCAGTACTTC. Protein: CASAVTSQGLATQYF.

This clonotype was seen more than once but under ten times. The CDR3 nucleotides read TGCAGTGCTAGAAGGACAGGGAACACCGGGGAGCTGTTTTTT. This gives the protein CSARRTGNTGELFF. The chain employs TRBV20-1 and TRBJ2-2; 7 bases match TRBD1. There are 14 residues in the CDR3. The V gene's germline CDR1 is DFQATT and CDR2 SNEGSKA (reference sequence). V trimming: 2 bases; J trimming: 1 base; junction bases outside the gene matches: 1.

Here the CDR3 reads CASSLIHKGTQYF. Written as DNA, the CDR3 is TGTGCCAGCAGCTTAATCCACAAGGGGACGCAGTATTTT. The chain has TRBV7-3 and TRBJ2-3; D possibly corresponds to TRBD1 (5 bases). Trimming left V 1 base short and J 9 bases short, with 11 bases between. The CDR3 extends over 13 amino acids. Germline V gene sequence: CDR1 SGHTA, CDR2 FQGTGA.

The V call is TRBV27, the J call TRBJ2-2, with a possible D match to TRBD2 (7 bases). Germline V lookup: CDR1 MNHEY, CDR2 SMNVEV (reference sequence). Between the trimmed V and J ends, which lost 3 bases and 4 bases, there was a span of 15 bases. The CDR3 totals 16 residues. CDR3 region: CASSFSGGVVTGELFF. DNA of the CDR3: TGTGCCAGCAGTTTCTCGGGGGGCGTTGTCACCGGGGAGCTGTTTTTT.

This clonotype was counted between two and nine times. This chain connects TRBV24-1 to TRBJ2-3; no clear D. From germline, CDR1 is KGHDR and CDR2 SFDVKD. V lost 3 bases, J lost 3 bases, and 6 bases lay in between. This CDR3 has 13 amino acids. CDR3: CATSDLHTDTQYF. In DNA, the CDR3 is TGTGCCACCAGTGATCTTCATACAGATACGCAGTATTTT.

CDR3 coding DNA: TGCGCCAGCTCCCGGGTCGTCACAGATACGCAGTATTTT. This codes for CASSRVVTDTQYF. This sequence joins TRBV10-2 and TRBJ2-3, with D unclear. CDR1 is WSHSY, CDR2 SAAADI, per germline. Trimming left V 8 bases short and J 2 bases short, with 11 bases between. This CDR3 region has 13 residues.

This clonotype has more than one count but fewer than ten. This sequence joins TRBV7-3 and TRBJ1-3, with D unclear. Trimming stripped 8 bases from V and 0 bases from J, with 5 bases between. Germline V gene data show CDR1 as SGHTA and CDR2 as FQGTGA. The CDR3 is made up of 12 amino acids. The CDR3 DNA follows: TGTGCCAGCCGCGGCTCTGGAAACACCATATATTTT. Its protein product is CASRGSGNTIYF.

The chain couples TRBV5-1 to TRBJ2-7, with 7 bases lining up with TRBD1. The V and J ends lost 4 bases and 7 bases, in that order; junction bases with no gene match: 8. In germline, CDR1 is SGHRS, CDR2 YFSETQ. The CDR3 sequence is 13 residues long. The CDR3, as DNA: TGCGCCAGCAGCCGACCAGGGGGAAGTGAGCAGTACTTC. This translates into CASSRPGGSEQYF.

This clonotype was seen more than once but under ten times. The V and J genes are TRBV4-3 and TRBJ2-1, with 8 bases aligning to TRBD2. In germline, CDR1 is LGHNA, CDR2 YSLEER. Losses at the gene ends were 0 bases for V and 7 bases for J; bases not matched to a gene: 11. The CDR3 has 17 residues. In DNA, the CDR3 is TGCGCCAGCAGCCAAGATTTGGCTAGCGGGCCCCATAATGAGCAGTTCTTC. Its translation is CASSQDLASGPHNEQFF.

There are many counts of this clonotype. The gene calls are TRBV20-1 and TRBJ2-2; D may be TRBD1 (5 bases). The V end was cut by 2 bases, the J end by 2 bases, with 6 bases between. Per germline, CDR1 DFQATT and CDR2 SNEGSKA (reference sequence). This CDR3 region has 13 residues. The CDR3 sequence: CSARQGNTGELFF. For the CDR3, the DNA is TGCAGTGCTAGACAGGGCAACACCGGGGAGCTGTTTTTT.

This clonotype was seen many times. The V call is TRBV12-3 or TRBV12-4, the J call TRBJ2-1; D call uncertain. The CDR3 contains 11 residues. Deletions cut 3 bases from V and 6 bases from J, with 3 bases between. CDR3 sequence: CASSFINEQFF. Written as DNA, the CDR3 is TGTGCCAGCAGTTTTATCAATGAGCAGTTCTTC.

CDR3 sequence (DNA): TGTGCCACGAATAGCGGGAGTGTGGGGTTTGCGGAGACCCAGTACTTC. This translates into CATNSGSVGFAETQYF. The rearrangement uses TRBV7-2 and TRBJ2-5, with TRBD2 matching 9 bases. Germline trimming cut 10 bases from V and 5 bases from J; bases unmatched to any gene: 17. From germline, CDR1 is SGHTA and CDR2 FQGNSA. The CDR3 has 16 residues.

In its sample, this clonotype was seen many times. The rearrangement joins TRBV7-8 to TRBJ2-2; no firm D call. V lost 5 bases and J lost 9, with 13 bases in between. Germline CDR1 reads SGHVS; CDR2 reads FQNEAQ. The CDR3 covers 13 residues. CDR3 in DNA: TGTGCCAGCAGCCCAGGATGGGTCCGGGAGCTGTTTTTT. Its translation: CASSPGWVRELFF. Drawing the rest from reference TRBV7-8 and TRBJ2-2, the complete variable domain is GAGVSQSPRYKVAKRGQDVALRCDPISGHVSLFWYQQALGQGPEFLTYFQNEAQLDKSGLPSDRFFAERPEGSVSTLKIQRTQQEDSAVYLCASSPGWVRELFFGEGSRLTVL.

In its sample, this clonotype was seen many times. This sequence joins TRBV29-1 and TRBJ2-5, with unresolved D. The CDR3 covers 12 residues. Germline V lookup: CDR1 SQVTM, CDR2 ANQGSEA. V was trimmed by 4 bases and J by 0 bases, leaving 6 bases between them. CDR3 DNA sequence: TGCAGCGTTGTGACATACCAAGAGACCCAGTACTTC. It yields the protein CSVVTYQETQYF.

Here the CDR3 DNA reads TGTGCCAGTAGGCCCCGCGGGGGAATCTACAATGAGCAGTTCTTC. It encodes CASRPRGGIYNEQFF. The rearrangement links TRBV19 to TRBJ2-1; 7 positions agree with TRBD2. The germline V gene encodes CDR1 LNHDA and CDR2 SQIVND (reference sequence). This CDR3 is built from 15 residues. The V and J ends lost 6 bases and 3 bases, in that order; junction bases with no gene match: 8.

This clonotype showed up just a few times. CDR3 sequence reads: CSANPRDGRGAWEQYF. DNA for the CDR3: TGCAGTGCCAACCCTCGGGACGGGAGGGGTGCTTGGGAGCAGTACTTC. This rearrangement joins TRBV20-1 to TRBJ2-7; 8 positions match TRBD2. Germline V lookup: CDR1 DFQATT, CDR2 SNEGSKA (reference sequence). With 6 bases clipped from V and 7 bases from J, the junction kept 20 bases outside the gene matches. This CDR3 has 16 amino acids.

There are many counts of this clonotype. The V call is TRBV15, the J call TRBJ2-7; D unresolved. The V gene's germline CDR1 is LNHNV and CDR2 YYDKDF (reference sequence). The V gene lost 1 base and the J gene lost 4 bases, with 11 bases spanning the gap. The length of the CDR3 is 14 residues. The CDR3, as DNA: TGTGCCACCAGCAGAGTTTCGTCGGGTTACGAGCAGTACTTC. Translation: CATSRVSSGYEQYF. The full variable domain, completed using reference TRBV15 and TRBJ2-7, is DAMVIQNPRYQVTQFGKPVTLSCSQTLNHNVMYWYQQKSSQAPKLLFHYYDKDFNNEADTPDNFQSRRPNTSFCFLDIRSPGLGDTAMYLCATSRVSSGYEQYFGPGTRLTVT.

CDR3 sequence: CSAILMRESTDTQYF. CDR3 sequence (DNA): TGCAGTGCTATCCTAATGCGGGAAAGCACAGATACGCAGTATTTT. The genes are TRBV20-1 and TRBJ2-3, with D perhaps matching TRBD2 (6 bases). The CDR3 has 15 amino acids. Trimming shortened V by 4 bases and J by 0 bases, and 14 bases separated the two germline ends. Germline V gene lookup returns CDR1 DFQATT and CDR2 SNEGSKA (reference sequence).

The J gene is TRBJ2-1, the V gene TRBV11-2; possible D gene TRBD2, 6 bases. Trimming took off 5 bases at V and 10 bases at J, with 12 bases between the two ends. From germline, CDR1 is SGHAT and CDR2 FQNNGV. The CDR3 runs to 12 residues. The CDR3 bases are TGTGCCAGCAGCCCAAGCCGGGGGGAGCAGTTCTTC. Encoded protein: CASSPSRGEQFF.

There are a few counts of this clonotype. The chain carries TRBV20-1 and TRBJ2-1, with 14 bases identical to TRBD2. This CDR3 comprises 14 residues. Germline V gives CDR1 DFQATT, CDR2 SNEGSKA (reference sequence). Trimming cost V 3 bases and J 15 bases; bases outside gene matches: 10. As DNA, the CDR3 is TGCAGTGCTAGTTCGGGACTAGCGGGAGTCTACGGGTTCTTC. It translates to CSASSGLAGVYGFF.

This clonotype was seen ten or more times. The chain couples TRBV7-8 to TRBJ2-5; TRBD2 agrees at 8 bases. This CDR3 is 12 amino acids long. With V trimmed by 8 bases and J by 3 bases, 2 bases remained unmatched. Germline values: CDR1 SGHVS, CDR2 FQNEAQ. This CDR3 reads CASQLAEETQYF. The CDR3 nucleotides are TGTGCCAGCCAACTAGCGGAAGAGACCCAGTACTTC.

This clonotype was seen only a few times. V is TRBV20-1 and J is TRBJ1-4, with D possibly TRBD1 on 6 matching bases. The length of the CDR3 is 13 residues. With 5 bases removed from V and 2 bases from J, the gap between germline ends came to 9 bases. Germline CDR1 and CDR2: DFQATT and SNEGSKA (reference sequence). The CDR3 DNA reads TGCAGTGCTCTTGGACAGACTAATGAAAAACTGTTTTTT. Translating it yields CSALGQTNEKLFF.

The rearrangement uses TRBV5-6 and TRBJ2-7; perhaps TRBD2 as D (7 bases). Germline loops: CDR1 SGHDT, CDR2 YYEEEE. There are 14 residues in the CDR3. Trimming took off 0 bases at V and 7 bases at J, with 14 bases between the two ends. CDR3 DNA: TGTGCCAGCAGCTTGGTTTCGGGGGGCGGTGAGCAGTACTTC. Translating it yields CASSLVSGGGEQYF.

The chain combines TRBV5-4 with TRBJ1-2, with 7 bases aligning to TRBD1. This CDR3 spans 15 amino acids. After removal of 2 bases from V and 4 bases from J, the junction contained 8 bases not matched to a gene. From germline, CDR1 is SGHNT and CDR2 YYREEE (reference sequence). CDR3 sequence (DNA): TGTGCCAGCAGCTTCGGCCGCGGGACAGCCTATGGCTACACCTTC. Protein sequence: CASSFGRGTAYGYTF.

In its sample, this clonotype was seen a few times. The rearrangement uses TRBV4-3 and TRBJ2-1; no clear D. V gave up 0 bases and J gave up 10 bases, with 7 bases separating them. Germline V gene sequence: CDR1 LGHNA, CDR2 YSLEER. The CDR3 loop spans 12 amino acids. CDR3 bases: TGCGCCAGCAGCCAAGACCCTTGGGAGCAGTTCTTC. This translates into CASSQDPWEQFF.

This clonotype was seen ten or more times. This sequence joins TRBV18 and TRBJ1-1; 9 positions agree with TRBD1. The CDR3 totals 14 residues. V lost 6 bases and J lost 4; bases outside the gene matches: 6. Germline CDR1 is KGHSH and CDR2 is LQKENI. CDR3 loop: CASSSDRGRTEAFF. CDR3 coding DNA: TGTGCCAGCTCCTCGGACAGGGGTCGCACTGAAGCTTTCTTT.

This clonotype appeared a few times. This chain uses TRBV14 with TRBJ2-6; a weak D match, TRBD1 (6 bases). Trimming pared 1 base from V and 9 bases from J, leaving 19 bases between. This CDR3 has 17 amino acids. The germline gives CDR1 SGHDN, CDR2 FVKESK. CDR3 protein: CASSQVGGALYDNVLTF. As DNA, the CDR3 is TGTGCCAGCAGCCAAGTTGGGGGCGCGCTTTATGACAACGTCCTGACTTTC.